This T cell receptor (beta chain) was captured by sequencing in a study of post-analysis software for immune sequencing data (dated by TCRdb to the mid-2010s). Looking at the study overall: The recorded disease courses included relapsing-remitting, secondary progressive and progressive-relapsing multiple sclerosis, and some patients had no subtype annotation. Patient repertoires were compared against roughly 11 previously published healthy control repertoires from donors aged about 6 to 28 years. A subset of samples was prepared in parallel using single-end sample barcoding, then pooled and co-amplified after Illumina adapter ligation.

About this clonotype itself: It lacks a known antigen. Base quality data are lacking; no much larger clone is found one base away.

Receptors were amplified or captured by PCR. The sequencer was an Illumina HiSeq 2500. Unique molecular identifiers were incorporated into TCR beta cDNA libraries to reduce PCR and sequencing biases. Every 1 to 10 million input T cells yielded about 500,000 cDNA molecules, meaning each molecule approximated one T cell. The patient libraries were prepared and sequenced with the same protocol used for the earlier healthy control dataset. Within a given batch, samples were prepared together, multiplexed and sequenced on the same HiSeq lane. In the original analysis: Raw barcoded reads were processed with MIGEC, discarding single-read molecular identifier groups before consensus assembly and CDR3 extraction. VDJtools was used for post-analysis of the clonotype tables, and diversity was normalized by down-sampling every dataset to the size of the smallest sample. Repertoire overlap clustering matched CDR3 amino acid but not nucleotide sequences to correct batch-related cross-sample contamination. TCRdb applied fastp at Q25 and MiXCR to the public reads, then kept only in-frame beta chains. One record per CDR3 amino acid sequence lists the most common genes and DNA. The V and J calls and clone size are TCRdb's, not the authors'. This sample has fewer than 550,000 distinct CDR3 sequences in its table, and about a third of those were observed once. Around 6% of the sample lies in the top ten.

To demonstrate the VDJtools post-analysis software, the study profiled TCR beta repertoires from the peripheral blood of around 13 young patients with multiple sclerosis. Multiple sclerosis patients were children and adolescents aged about 6 to 16 years. The CDR3 has 15 amino acids, counting the end cysteine and phenylalanine. CDR3 DNA only is kept here, 45 bases in frame from base 1. From a lookup of the germline V gene, CDR1 and CDR2 are KGHSH and LQKENI. Trimming at the junction amounts to 3 bases on V and 0 bases on J, and the germline ends lie 10 bases apart. Study-wide findings and limitations: Significantly lower normalized Chao1 diversity was found in multiple sclerosis patients than in controls, suggesting substantial peripheral T-cell clonal expansion. Significantly higher frequencies in patients than in controls were found for a handful of TRBV segments, including TRBV5-6, TRBV5-1 and TRBV20-1. Direct clustering with F measure revealed strong co-clustering of samples prepared in the same batch, which led to a batch-effect correction. The multiple sclerosis patient group was slightly younger than the control group.

This clonotype originated in a girl aged 2-17 years with multiple sclerosis. What was sequenced was blood. The rearrangement joined TRBV18 to TRBJ2-3, with the D gene too uncertain to name. The bases are TGTGCCAGCTCACCCCTACCGCCTAGCACAGATACGCAGTATTTT. It is translated as CASSPLPPSTDTQYF.